The clone carrying this T cell receptor beta chain was detected only a few times. A single record per CDR3 protein comes from TCRdb applying MiXCR to the RT-PCR reads. The table includes about 680,000 distinct CDR3 sequences, 14% detected once. V lost 2 bases to trimming and J lost 4 bases, with 9 bases between them. In germline, CDR1 is SGHTS, CDR2 YDEGEE. The CDR3 has 13 residues. The clonotype comes from a female donor in good health, serving as a healthy control. This chain uses TRBV5-8 with TRBJ1-1, with D uncertain. Sequencing was performed on memory CD4+ T cells from blood. The CDR3 here is CASSFEIATEAFF. DNA of the CDR3: TGTGCCAGCAGCTTCGAAATTGCCACTGAAGCTTTCTTT.